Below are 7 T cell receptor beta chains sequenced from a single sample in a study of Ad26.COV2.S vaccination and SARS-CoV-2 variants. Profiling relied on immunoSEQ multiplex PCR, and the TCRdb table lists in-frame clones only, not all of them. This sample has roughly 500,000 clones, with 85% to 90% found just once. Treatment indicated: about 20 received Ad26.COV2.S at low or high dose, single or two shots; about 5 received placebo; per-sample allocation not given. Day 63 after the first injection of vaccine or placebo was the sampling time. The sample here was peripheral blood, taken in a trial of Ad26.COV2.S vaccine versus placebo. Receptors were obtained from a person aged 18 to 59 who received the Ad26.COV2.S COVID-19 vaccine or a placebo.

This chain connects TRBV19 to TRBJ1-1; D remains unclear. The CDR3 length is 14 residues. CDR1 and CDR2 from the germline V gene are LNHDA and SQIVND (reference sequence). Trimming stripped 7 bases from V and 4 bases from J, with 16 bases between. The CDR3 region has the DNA TGTGCCAGTACCTTCTTGGATCGGGGCACTGAAGCTTTCTTT. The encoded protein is CASTFLDRGTEAFF.

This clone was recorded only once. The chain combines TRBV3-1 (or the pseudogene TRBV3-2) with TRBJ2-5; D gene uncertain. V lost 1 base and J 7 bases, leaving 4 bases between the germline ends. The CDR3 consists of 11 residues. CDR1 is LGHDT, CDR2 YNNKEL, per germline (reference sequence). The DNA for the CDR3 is TGTGCCAGCAGCCAAGTTTGGACCCAGTACTTC. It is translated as CASSQVWTQYF.

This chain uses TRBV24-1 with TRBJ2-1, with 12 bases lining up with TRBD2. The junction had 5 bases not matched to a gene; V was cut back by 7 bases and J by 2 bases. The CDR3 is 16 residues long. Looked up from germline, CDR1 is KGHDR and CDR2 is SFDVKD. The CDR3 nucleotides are TGTGCCACCAGCGGACTAGCGGGAACCACCTACAATGAGCAGTTCTTC. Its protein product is CATSGLAGTTYNEQFF.

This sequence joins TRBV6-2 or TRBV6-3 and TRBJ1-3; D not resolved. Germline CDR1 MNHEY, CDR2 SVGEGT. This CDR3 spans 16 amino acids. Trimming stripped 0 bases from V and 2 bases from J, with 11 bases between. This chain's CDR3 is CASSYSTGFAGNTIYF. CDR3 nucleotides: TGTGCCAGCAGTTACTCTACGGGTTTTGCTGGAAACACCATATATTTT.

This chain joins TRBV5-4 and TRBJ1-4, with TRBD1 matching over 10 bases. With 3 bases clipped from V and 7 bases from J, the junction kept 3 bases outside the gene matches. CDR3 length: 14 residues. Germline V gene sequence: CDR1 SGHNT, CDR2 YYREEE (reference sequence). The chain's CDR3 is CASSSTGGREKLFF. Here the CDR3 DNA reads TGTGCCAGCAGCTCGACAGGGGGCCGTGAAAAACTGTTTTTT.

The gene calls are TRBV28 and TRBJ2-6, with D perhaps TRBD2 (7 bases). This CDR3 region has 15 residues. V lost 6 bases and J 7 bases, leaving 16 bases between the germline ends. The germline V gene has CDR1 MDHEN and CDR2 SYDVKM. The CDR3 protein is CASREGGDRANVLTF. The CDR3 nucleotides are TGTGCCAGCAGGGAGGGGGGGGATAGAGCCAACGTCCTGACTTTC.

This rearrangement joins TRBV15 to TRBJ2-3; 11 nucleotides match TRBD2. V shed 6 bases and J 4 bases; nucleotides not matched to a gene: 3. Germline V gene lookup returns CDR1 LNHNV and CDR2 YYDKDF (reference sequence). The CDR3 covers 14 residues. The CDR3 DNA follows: TGTGCCACCAGGCTAGCGGGAGGCCCAGATACGCAGTATTTT. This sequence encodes CATRLAGGPDTQYF.